This note documents a single T cell receptor beta chain sequence. The data belong to a study of blood T cell repertoires in COVID-19. Germline-derived CDR1 and CDR2 are SGHVS and FNYEAQ. The length of the CDR3 is 14 residues. Unmatched junction bases numbered 5, after V lost 8 bases and J lost 4 bases. Authors' data handling: Estimates of nucleated cell counts were drawn from the amplification of reference gene primers. Profiled with immunoSEQ multiplex PCR; TCRdb holds only in-frame clones, not every one. V, J and clone size reflect that table, while D and trimming were determined from the DNA. Counted here are about 180,000 clones, around 89% occurring once; the ten biggest clones make up under 2%.

This TCR came from a man aged 18 to 35 who had recovered from COVID-19. The sample consisted of peripheral blood. The chain recombines TRBV7-6 with TRBJ1-1, with 12 positions matching TRBD1. CDR3 residues: CASAPGQGATEAFF. The CDR3 DNA reads TGTGCCAGCGCGCCGGGACAGGGGGCCACTGAAGCTTTCTTT.